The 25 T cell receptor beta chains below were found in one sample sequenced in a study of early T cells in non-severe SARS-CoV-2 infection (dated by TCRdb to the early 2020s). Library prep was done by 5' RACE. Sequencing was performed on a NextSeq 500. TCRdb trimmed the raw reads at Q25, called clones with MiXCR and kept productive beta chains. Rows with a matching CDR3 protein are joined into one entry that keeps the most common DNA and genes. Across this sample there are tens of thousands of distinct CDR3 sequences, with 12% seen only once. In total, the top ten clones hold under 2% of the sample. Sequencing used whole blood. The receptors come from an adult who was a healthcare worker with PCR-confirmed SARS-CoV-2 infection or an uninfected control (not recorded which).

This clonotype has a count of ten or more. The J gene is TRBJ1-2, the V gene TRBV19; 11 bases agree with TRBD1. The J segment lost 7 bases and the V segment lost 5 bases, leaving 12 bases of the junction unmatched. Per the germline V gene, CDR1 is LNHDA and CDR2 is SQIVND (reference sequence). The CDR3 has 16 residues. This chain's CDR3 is CASSGPPGQGVAGYTF. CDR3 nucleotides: TGTGCCAGTAGTGGACCACCGGGACAGGGGGTCGCTGGCTACACCTTC.

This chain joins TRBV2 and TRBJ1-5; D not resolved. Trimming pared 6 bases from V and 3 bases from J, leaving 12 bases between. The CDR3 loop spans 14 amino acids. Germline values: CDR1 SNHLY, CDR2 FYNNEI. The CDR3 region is CASSHGRVNQPQHF. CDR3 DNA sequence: TGTGCCAGCAGCCACGGACGGGTCAATCAGCCCCAGCATTTT. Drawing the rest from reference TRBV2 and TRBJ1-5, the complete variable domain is EPEVTQTPSHQVTQMGQEVILRCVPISNHLYFYWYRQILGQKVEFLVSFYNNEISEKSEIFDDQFSVERPDGSNFTLKIRSTKLEDSAMYFCASSHGRVNQPQHFGDGTRLSIL.

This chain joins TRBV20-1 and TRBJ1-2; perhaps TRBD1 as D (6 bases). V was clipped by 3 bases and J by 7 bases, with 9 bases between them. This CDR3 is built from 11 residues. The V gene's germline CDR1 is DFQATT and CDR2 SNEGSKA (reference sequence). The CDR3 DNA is TGCAGTGCTAGTCACAGGGCTGGCTACACCTTC. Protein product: CSASHRAGYTF.

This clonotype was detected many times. The CDR3 DNA is TGTGCCTGGAGGAGATCGGGACGAACGAACACTGAAGCTTTCTTT. Its protein is CAWRRSGRTNTEAFF. The chain employs TRBV30 and TRBJ1-1, with D possibly matching TRBD1 (5 bases). Germline assignment: CDR1 GTSNPN and CDR2 SVGIG (reference sequence). CDR3 length: 15 amino acids. Trimming left V 3 bases short and J 1 base short, with 15 bases between.

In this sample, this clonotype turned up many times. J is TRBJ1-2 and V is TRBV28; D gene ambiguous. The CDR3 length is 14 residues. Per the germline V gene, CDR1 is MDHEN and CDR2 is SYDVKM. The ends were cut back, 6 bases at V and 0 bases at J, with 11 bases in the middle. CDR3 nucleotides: TGTGCCAGCAGCTTGCAGACGGCTAACTATGGCTACACCTTC. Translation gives CASSLQTANYGYTF.

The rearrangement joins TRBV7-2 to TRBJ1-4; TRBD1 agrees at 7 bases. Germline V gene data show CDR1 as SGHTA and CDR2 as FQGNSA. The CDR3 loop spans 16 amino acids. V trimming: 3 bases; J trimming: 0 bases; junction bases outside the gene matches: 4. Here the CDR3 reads CASSFTGVATNEKLFF. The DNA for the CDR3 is TGTGCCAGCAGCTTCACAGGGGTGGCAACTAATGAAAAACTGTTTTTT.

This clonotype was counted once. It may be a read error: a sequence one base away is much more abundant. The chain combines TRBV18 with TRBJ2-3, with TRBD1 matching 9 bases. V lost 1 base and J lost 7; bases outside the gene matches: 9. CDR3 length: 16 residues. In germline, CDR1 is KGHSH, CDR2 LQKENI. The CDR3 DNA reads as TGTGCCAGCTCACCACTCGTTGGGACAGGGACATATACGCAGTATTTT. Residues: CASSPLVGTGTYTQYF.

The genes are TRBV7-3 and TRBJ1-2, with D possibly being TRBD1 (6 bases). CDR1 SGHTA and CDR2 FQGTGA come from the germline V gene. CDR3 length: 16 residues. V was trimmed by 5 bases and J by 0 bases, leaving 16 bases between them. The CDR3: CASSLRGGGTNYGYTF. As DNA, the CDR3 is TGTGCCAGCAGCCTCCGGGGAGGGGGAACTAACTATGGCTACACCTTC.

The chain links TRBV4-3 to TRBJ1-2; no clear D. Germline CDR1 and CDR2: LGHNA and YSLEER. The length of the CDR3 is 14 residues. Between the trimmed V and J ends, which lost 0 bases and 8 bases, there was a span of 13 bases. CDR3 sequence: CASSQDNGVGGYTF. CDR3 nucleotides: TGCGCCAGCAGCCAAGACAACGGGGTAGGAGGCTACACCTTC.

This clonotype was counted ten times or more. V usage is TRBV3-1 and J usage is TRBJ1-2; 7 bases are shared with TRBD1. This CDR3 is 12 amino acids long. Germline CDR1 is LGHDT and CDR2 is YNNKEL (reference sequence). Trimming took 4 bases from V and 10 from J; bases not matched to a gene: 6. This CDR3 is CASSRGQDSYTF. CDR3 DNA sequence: TGTGCCAGCAGCCGCGGACAGGACTCCTACACCTTC.

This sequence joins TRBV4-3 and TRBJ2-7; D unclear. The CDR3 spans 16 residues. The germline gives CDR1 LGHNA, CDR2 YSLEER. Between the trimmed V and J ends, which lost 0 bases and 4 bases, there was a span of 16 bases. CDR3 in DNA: TGCGCCAGCAGCCAAGATCGAATTGGTCTGGGGTACGAGCAGTACTTC. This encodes CASSQDRIGLGYEQYF.

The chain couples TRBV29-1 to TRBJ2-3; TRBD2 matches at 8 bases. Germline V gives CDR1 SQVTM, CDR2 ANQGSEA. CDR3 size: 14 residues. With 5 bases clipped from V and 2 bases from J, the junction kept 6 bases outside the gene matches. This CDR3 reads CSVRAGGVTDTQYF. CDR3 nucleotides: TGCAGCGTTCGGGCGGGGGGCGTCACAGATACGCAGTATTTT.

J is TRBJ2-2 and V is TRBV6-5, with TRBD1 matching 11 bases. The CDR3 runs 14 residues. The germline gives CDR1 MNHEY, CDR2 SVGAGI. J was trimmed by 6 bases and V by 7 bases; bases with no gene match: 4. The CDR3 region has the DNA TGTGCCAGCACCCGGACAGGGGGCCCCGGGGAGCTGTTTTTT. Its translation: CASTRTGGPGELFF.

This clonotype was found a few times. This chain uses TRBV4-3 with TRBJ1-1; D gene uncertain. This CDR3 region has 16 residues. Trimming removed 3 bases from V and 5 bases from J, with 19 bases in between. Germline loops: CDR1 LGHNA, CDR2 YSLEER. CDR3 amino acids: CASSQIRWGGRTEAFF. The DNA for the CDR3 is TGCGCCAGCAGCCAGATCCGATGGGGAGGAAGGACTGAAGCTTTCTTT.

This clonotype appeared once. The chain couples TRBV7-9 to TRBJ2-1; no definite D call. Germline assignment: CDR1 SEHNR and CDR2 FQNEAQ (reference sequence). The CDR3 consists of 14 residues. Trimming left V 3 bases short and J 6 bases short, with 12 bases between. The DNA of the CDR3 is TGTGCCAGCAGCTTGGCGACACTTTCCAATGAGCAGTTCTTC. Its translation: CASSLATLSNEQFF.

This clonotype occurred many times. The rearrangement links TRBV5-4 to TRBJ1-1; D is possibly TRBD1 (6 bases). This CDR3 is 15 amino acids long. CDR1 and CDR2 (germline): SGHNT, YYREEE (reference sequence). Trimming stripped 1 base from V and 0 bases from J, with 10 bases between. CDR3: CASSLSTGVNTEAFF. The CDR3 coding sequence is TGTGCCAGCAGCTTGTCGACAGGAGTGAACACTGAAGCTTTCTTT.

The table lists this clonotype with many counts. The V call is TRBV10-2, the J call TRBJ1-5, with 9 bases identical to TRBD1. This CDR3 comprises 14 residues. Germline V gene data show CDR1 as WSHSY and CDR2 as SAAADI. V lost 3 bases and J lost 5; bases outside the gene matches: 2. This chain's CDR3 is CASSDTGGDQPQHF. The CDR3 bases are TGCGCCAGCAGTGACACAGGGGGCGATCAGCCCCAGCATTTT.

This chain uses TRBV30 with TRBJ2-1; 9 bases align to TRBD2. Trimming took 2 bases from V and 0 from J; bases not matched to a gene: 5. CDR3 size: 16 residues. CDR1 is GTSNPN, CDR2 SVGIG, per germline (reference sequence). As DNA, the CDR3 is TGTGCCTGGAGTAGGACTAGCGCCTCCTCCTACAATGAGCAGTTCTTC. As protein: CAWSRTSASSYNEQFF.

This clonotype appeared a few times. Written as DNA, the CDR3 is TGTGCCAGCAGTGCATGGCACACTGAAGCTTTCTTT. This sequence encodes CASSAWHTEAFF. The gene calls are TRBV7-9 and TRBJ1-1; D is ambiguous. The CDR3 has 12 amino acids. Germline CDR1 reads SEHNR; CDR2 reads FQNEAQ (reference sequence). Trimming shortened V by 6 bases and J by 3 bases, and 8 bases separated the two germline ends.

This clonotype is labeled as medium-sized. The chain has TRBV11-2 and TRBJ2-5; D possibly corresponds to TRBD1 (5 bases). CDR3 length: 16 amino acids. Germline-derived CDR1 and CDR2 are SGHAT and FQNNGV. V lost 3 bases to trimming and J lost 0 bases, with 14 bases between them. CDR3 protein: CASSFWGNLYQETQYF. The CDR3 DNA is TGTGCCAGCAGCTTTTGGGGCAACCTGTACCAAGAGACCCAGTACTTC. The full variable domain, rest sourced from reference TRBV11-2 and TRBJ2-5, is EAGVAQSPRYKIIEKRQSVAFWCNPISGHATLYWYQQILGQGPKLLIQFQNNGVVDDSQLPKDRFSAERLKGVDSTLKIQPAKLEDSAVYLCASSFWGNLYQETQYFGPGTRLLVL.

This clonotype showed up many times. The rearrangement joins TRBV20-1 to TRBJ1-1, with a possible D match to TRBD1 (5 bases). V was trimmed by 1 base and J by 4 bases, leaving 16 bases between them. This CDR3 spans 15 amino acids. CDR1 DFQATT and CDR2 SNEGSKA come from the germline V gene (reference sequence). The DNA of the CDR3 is TGCAGTGCTAGAGGGTCCGGGGGTCGGGGCACTGAAGCTTTCTTT. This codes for CSARGSGGRGTEAFF.

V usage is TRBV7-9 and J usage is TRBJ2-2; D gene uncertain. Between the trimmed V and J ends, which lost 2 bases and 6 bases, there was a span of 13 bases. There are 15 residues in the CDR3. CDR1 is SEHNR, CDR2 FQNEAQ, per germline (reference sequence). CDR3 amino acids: CASSLSVVGPGELFF. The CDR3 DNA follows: TGTGCCAGCAGCTTATCTGTCGTCGGTCCCGGGGAGCTGTTTTTT.

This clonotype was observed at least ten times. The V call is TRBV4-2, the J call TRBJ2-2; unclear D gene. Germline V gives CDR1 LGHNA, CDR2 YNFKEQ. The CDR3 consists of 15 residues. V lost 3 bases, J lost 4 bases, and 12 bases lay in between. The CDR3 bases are TGTGCCAGCAGCCAGGGCCTCCCGGGCACCGGGGAGCTGTTTTTT. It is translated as CASSQGLPGTGELFF.

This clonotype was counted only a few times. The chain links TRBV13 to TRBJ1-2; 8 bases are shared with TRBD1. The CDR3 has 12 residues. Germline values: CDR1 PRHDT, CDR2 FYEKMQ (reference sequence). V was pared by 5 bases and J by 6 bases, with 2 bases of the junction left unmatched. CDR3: CASSQDRDGYTF. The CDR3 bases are TGTGCCAGCAGCCAGGACAGGGATGGCTACACCTTC.

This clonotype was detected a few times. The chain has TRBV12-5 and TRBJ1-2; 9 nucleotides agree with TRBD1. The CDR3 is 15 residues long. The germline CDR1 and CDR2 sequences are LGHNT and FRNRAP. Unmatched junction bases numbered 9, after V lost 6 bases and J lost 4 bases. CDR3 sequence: CASGATGGATYGYTF. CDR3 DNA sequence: TGTGCTAGTGGAGCTACAGGGGGCGCGACCTATGGCTACACCTTC.